Following are 5 T cell receptor beta chains from one sample sequenced in a study of cytomegalovirus exposure and HLA in healthy donors (dated by TCRdb to about 2017). Library generation was performed with the immunoSEQ multiplex PCR assay. Imported from immuneACCESS, the table was reduced by TCRdb to in-frame sequences with V and J called. These copies leave out some clones; in studies compared against another copy, an unresolved V gene accounts for under half, and the cause of the remainder is not known. This sample holds 150,000 to 170,000 clones; approximately 86% were observed only once. The ten largest clones take up 20% to 25% of the sample. Input material: PBMCs. All receptors come from a man younger than 35 in good health and CMV-seropositive.

Here the CDR3 DNA reads TGTGCCAGCAGCGACTACCTTGGAAACACCATATATTTT. This codes for CASSDYLGNTIYF. This chain connects TRBV6-5 to TRBJ1-3; D is unresolved. CDR3 length: 13 amino acids. Germline V gives CDR1 MNHEY, CDR2 SVGAGI. V gave up 6 bases and J gave up 3 bases, with 9 bases separating them.

At least ten counts were recorded for this clone. The chain is built from TRBV27 and TRBJ1-1, with D unresolved. The CDR3 sequence is 13 residues long. V lost 5 bases to trimming and J lost 1 base, with 8 bases between them. Germline V gives CDR1 MNHEY, CDR2 SMNVEV (reference sequence). CDR3 amino acids: CASSINWNTEAFF. CDR3 bases: TGTGCCAGCAGTATAAACTGGAACACTGAAGCTTTCTTT.

This clone was seen more than once but under ten times. The gene calls are TRBV27 and TRBJ2-7; TRBD1 might be the D (6 bases). Germline lookup yields CDR1 MNHEY and CDR2 SMNVEV (reference sequence). The CDR3 has 11 residues. V was trimmed by 9 bases and J by 4 bases, leaving 10 bases between them. This CDR3 is CASKRGYEQYF. The CDR3 DNA sequence: TGTGCCAGTAAGAGGGGGTACGAGCAGTACTTC.

V is TRBV7-6 and J is TRBJ2-7; 8 bases map to TRBD2. The J segment lost 2 bases and the V segment lost 5 bases, leaving 8 bases of the junction unmatched. The CDR3 runs to 15 residues. Germline-derived CDR1 and CDR2 are SGHVS and FNYEAQ. The CDR3 sequence: CASSRASGSTYEQYF. CDR3 bases: TGTGCCAGCAGCCGAGCTAGCGGGTCTACCTACGAGCAGTACTTC. The full variable domain, with the rest looked up from reference TRBV7-6 and TRBJ2-7, is GAGVSQSPRYKVTKRGQDVALRCDPISGHVSLYWYRQALGQGPEFLTYFNYEAQQDKSGLPNDRFSAERPEGSISTLTIQRTEQRDSAMYRCASSRASGSTYEQYFGPGTRLTVT.

The chain uses TRBV7-3 and TRBJ1-1; unclear D gene. The CDR3 spans 16 residues. Trimming removed 4 bases from V and 4 bases from J, with 19 bases in between. Germline loops: CDR1 SGHTA, CDR2 FQGTGA. Written as DNA, the CDR3 is TGTGCCAGCAGCTACCCCTATGATCCGGGAGGCACTGAAGCTTTCTTT. This encodes CASSYPYDPGGTEAFF.